These T cell receptor beta chains were read from a single sample in a study of CD8 T cells in ankylosing spondylitis. TCRdb independently ran MiXCR on the 5' RACE reads; one entry per CDR3 protein. The sample comprises a few hundred thousand distinct CDR3 sequences, about a fifth of which are singletons, and about a sixth rests with the top ten. Sequencing was carried out using blood, either unsorted or a sorted T cell fraction (not recorded which). These receptors were taken from a male donor with ankylosing spondylitis. CDR3s include the opening cysteine and the closing phenylalanine or tryptophan. The D gene is left open where the match is weak. Not every row has a clone size; where given, it reads once, few, many or a size class.

clone_size	v_call	d_call	j_call	cdr3_nt	cdr3_aa
.	TRBV10-3	TRBD2	TRBJ2-3	TGTGCCATCCACAGCGGGAGGACAGATACGCAGTATTTT	CAIHSGRTDTQYF
.	TRBV27	.	TRBJ2-1	TGTGCCAGCAGTTTTATGGACCCCCTTAGGGATGAGCAGTTCTTC	CASSFMDPLRDEQFF
.	TRBV12-3/TRBV12-4	.	TRBJ2-7	TGTGCCAGCACCCTGGGAGTCCCCGGCGAGCAGTACTTC	CASTLGVPGEQYF
.	TRBV12-3/TRBV12-4	.	TRBJ1-5	TGTGCCAGCAGTTTCTCAGGGAGCAATCAGCCCCAGCATTTT	CASSFSGSNQPQHF
.	TRBV5-1	.	TRBJ2-7	TGCGCCAGCAGCTTGGTTCCGGACACGACTTACGAGCAGTACTTC	CASSLVPDTTYEQYF
.	TRBV27	.	TRBJ2-3	TGTGCCAGCAGTTTCTATGGTACAGATACGCAGTATTTT	CASSFYGTDTQYF
.	TRBV20-1	TRBD2	TRBJ2-1	TGCAGTGCTACCGGGACTAGCAGCTACAATGAGCAGTTCTTC	CSATGTSSYNEQFF
few	TRBV7-9	.	TRBJ1-2	TGTGCCAGCAGCTTGTCCCAGGGACTCGGCTATGGCTACACCTTC	CASSLSQGLGYGYTF
few	TRBV10-2	.	TRBJ1-4	TGCGCCACCGCGCGAGAGGAGGCTAATGAAAAACTGTTTTTT	CATAREEANEKLFF
.	TRBV6-2/TRBV6-3	.	TRBJ1-2	TGTGCCAGCAGTTGGACCTATGGCTACACCTTC	CASSWTYGYTF
.	TRBV29-1	TRBD2	TRBJ2-1	TGCAGCGTTGAGCAAGTATCGGGGGGATATGAGCAGTTCTTC	CSVEQVSGGYEQFF
.	TRBV21-1	.	TRBJ2-7	TGTGCCAGCGGACCTAGGAAGGACGAGCAGTACTTC	CASGPRKDEQYF
.	TRBV6-4	.	TRBJ2-2	TGTGCCAGCAGTGACCAGGGTCTTTACACCGGGGAGCTGTTTTTT	CASSDQGLYTGELFF
many	TRBV29-1	TRBD1	TRBJ2-4	TGCAGCGTTGAACAGGGGGCGGAGGACATTCAGTACTTC	CSVEQGAEDIQYF
few	TRBV28	TRBD1	TRBJ2-5	TGTGCCAGCAGTTCAATATATTCGGGACAGGGCAGGGAGACCCAGTACTTC	CASSSIYSGQGRETQYF
.	TRBV27	.	TRBJ2-7	TGTGCCAGCATCCCCCTTTACGAGCAGTACTTC	CASIPLYEQYF
.	TRBV20-1	.	TRBJ1-1	TGCAGTGCTAAGCGGGGAGGGAGCGGGACTGAAGCTTTCTTT	CSAKRGGSGTEAFF
many	TRBV30	.	TRBJ1-6	TGTGCCTGGTCCGGATCGAACAATTCACCCCTCCACTTT	CAWSGSNNSPLHF
many	TRBV4-2	TRBD2	TRBJ2-1	TGTGCCAGCAGCCAAGATGCGGAACCGCGGGAGAATCTTCGGTTCTTC	CASSQDAEPRENLRFF
few	TRBV7-2	TRBD2	TRBJ2-1	TGTGCCAGCAGCTTACGAGCGGGAGCGCTTTGGTATGAGCAGTTCTTC	CASSLRAGALWYEQFF
.	TRBV7-2	.	TRBJ2-1	TGTGCCAGCAGCCTTAGGGGGTTGGGATACAATGAGCAGTTCTTC	CASSLRGLGYNEQFF
.	TRBV18	.	TRBJ1-5	TGTGCCAGCTCAGGGGAACGGGGTCAGCCCCAGCATTTT	CASSGERGQPQHF
few	TRBV25-1	.	TRBJ1-2	TGTGCCAGCAGTGACCTTGACGGGATTCTAAAGGATGGCTACACCTTC	CASSDLDGILKDGYTF
.	TRBV7-2	.	TRBJ1-5	TGTGCCAGCCGGAGTTTTGGCAATCAGCCCCAGCATTTT	CASRSFGNQPQHF
few	TRBV5-5	.	TRBJ1-5	TGTGCCAGCAGCGATCGTCCGGACAGCGACCAGCCCCAGCATTTT	CASSDRPDSDQPQHF
many	TRBV12-3/TRBV12-4	.	TRBJ1-5	TGTGCCAGCAGTCTAGGGGATAGCAATCAGCCCCAGCATTTT	CASSLGDSNQPQHF
.	TRBV20-1	TRBD1	TRBJ2-3	TGCAGTGCCCCGGACAGGAGACACACAGATACGCAGTATTTT	CSAPDRRHTDTQYF
.	TRBV5-1	TRBD1	TRBJ2-5	TGCGCCAGCAGCTCCGGGACAGGGGCCTTTGGAGAGACCCAGTACTTC	CASSSGTGAFGETQYF
.	TRBV9	.	TRBJ2-5	TGTGCCAGCAGCGCCACGGAGACCCAGTACTTC	CASSATETQYF
few	TRBV7-9	.	TRBJ2-2	TGTGCCAGCAGCTTGATACAGGCCGGGGAGCTGTTTTTT	CASSLIQAGELFF
.	TRBV6-6	.	TRBJ2-7	TGTGCCAGCAGTCTCGACGGAGGCGAGCAGTACTTC	CASSLDGGEQYF
few	TRBV7-2	.	TRBJ2-1	TGTGCCAGCAGCTTAGTCCAGGGATACGCCAGTGAGCAGTTCTTC	CASSLVQGYASEQFF
few	TRBV11-2	TRBD2	TRBJ2-5	TGTGCCAGCAGCTACAGGACTAGCGGTCCAACGACCTGGGAGACCCAGTACTTC	CASSYRTSGPTTWETQYF
.	TRBV20-1	TRBD1	TRBJ2-7	TGCAGTGCTAGAGATCCCATGGGACAGGGGAAGATTTACGAGCAGTACTTC	CSARDPMGQGKIYEQYF
few	TRBV18	.	TRBJ2-1	TGTGCCAGCTCACCTGGGACCGGCTACAATGAGCAGTTCTTC	CASSPGTGYNEQFF
few	TRBV15	.	TRBJ1-6	TGTGCCACCAGGCTCGGAGAGAATTCACCCCTCCACTTT	CATRLGENSPLHF
.	TRBV29-1	TRBD2	TRBJ2-7	TGCAGCGTTGACGGCCCGGGTAGCGGGAGCCATTTC	CSVDGPGSGSHF
.	TRBV7-8	.	TRBJ1-2	TGTGCCAGCAGCCCCCGTCCAGGCGCCGGCCCCAACTATGGCTACACCTTC	CASSPRPGAGPNYGYTF
few	TRBV11-2	.	TRBJ2-2	TGTGCCAGCAGCTTAGTCTCGAGGCTCGGGGAGCTGTTTTTT	CASSLVSRLGELFF
few	TRBV4-2	.	TRBJ2-7	TGTGCCAGCAGCCAAGATAGGGCCAGGGACCTAAACTACGAGCAGTACTTC	CASSQDRARDLNYEQYF
.	TRBV7-6	.	TRBJ2-7	TGTGCCAGCAGCTTAGGTGCGCAGAACTACGAGCAGTACTTC	CASSLGAQNYEQYF
.	TRBV5-1	TRBD1	TRBJ2-3	TGCGCCAGCAGCTTCACCCGGGACAGGGGATTAGTAAATACGCAGTATTTT	CASSFTRDRGLVNTQYF